The 8 T cell receptor beta chains below were found in one sample sequenced in a study of T cell changes during pregnancy in multiple sclerosis. Generated by immunoSEQ multiplex PCR, the TCRdb table keeps only in-frame clones and is missing some. The repertoire holds 30,000 to 40,000 clones, with approximately 94% as singletons. The input for sequencing was CD4+ T cells from peripheral blood mononuclear cells, taken in the second trimester of pregnancy. These TCRs come from a female donor with multiple sclerosis, enrolled in a pregnancy study.

The chain carries TRBV10-3 and TRBJ2-1; TRBD2 matches at 8 bases. The CDR3 has 14 amino acids. With 5 bases clipped from V and 7 bases from J, the junction kept 7 bases outside the gene matches. Germline CDR1 reads ENHRY; CDR2 reads SYGVKD. The CDR3 coding sequence is TGTGCCATCAGTACCGGACTAGCCCCGAATGAGCAGTTCTTC. The encoded protein is CAISTGLAPNEQFF.

The V call is TRBV28, the J call TRBJ2-3; 7 bases map to TRBD2. CDR3 length: 14 residues. V shed 7 bases, J shed 6 bases, and the junction held 10 bases outside the gene matches. Germline V gene sequence: CDR1 MDHEN, CDR2 SYDVKM. CDR3 region: CASMGGGPGDTQYF. The CDR3 bases are TGTGCCAGCATGGGGGGGGGACCGGGGGATACGCAGTATTTT.

There are a few counts of this clone. The chain's CDR3 is CASSLDGLNEQYF. In DNA form, the CDR3 reads TGTGCCAGCAGCTTAGATGGACTGAACGAGCAGTACTTC. The chain uses TRBV7-8 and TRBJ2-7; the D gene is possibly TRBD2 (5 bases). The CDR3 spans 13 residues. CDR1 and CDR2 (germline): SGHVS, FQNEAQ. The V and J ends lost 1 base and 5 bases respectively, with 9 bases between them.

The chain carries TRBV9 and TRBJ2-1, with TRBD2 identical over 13 bases. The CDR3 extends over 21 amino acids. V lost 1 base to trimming and J lost 6 bases; unmatched junction nucleotides: 19. CDR1 is SGDLS and CDR2 is YYNGEE in the germline V gene. The CDR3, as DNA: TGTGCCAGCAGCGTAAAGTCCTTGGGACTAGCGGGACCTAACCCAGGCAATGAGCAGTTCTTC. Encoded protein: CASSVKSLGLAGPNPGNEQFF.

The chain has TRBV2 and TRBJ2-7; 7 positions match TRBD1. The ends lost 4 bases at V and 0 bases at J; junction bases unmatched: 9. Germline V gives CDR1 SNHLY, CDR2 FYNNEI. This CDR3 spans 16 amino acids. Here the CDR3 reads CASSASTGEPSYEQYF. The CDR3 DNA is TGTGCCAGCAGTGCTTCTACAGGGGAGCCCTCCTACGAGCAGTACTTC. The entire variable domain, with the rest obtained from reference TRBV2 and TRBJ2-7, is as follows: EPEVTQTPSHQVTQMGQEVILRCVPISNHLYFYWYRQILGQKVEFLVSFYNNEISEKSEIFDDQFSVERPDGSNFTLKIRSTKLEDSAMYFCASSASTGEPSYEQYFGPGTRLTVT.

The J gene is TRBJ2-7, the V gene TRBV6-4, with D uncertain. The CDR3 runs to 13 residues. CDR1 is MRHNA and CDR2 is SNTAGT in the germline V gene. V was pared by 3 bases and J by 6 bases, with 12 bases between. In nucleotides, the CDR3 is TGTGCCAGCAGTGAAATTTTTGGCGGCGAGCAGTACTTC. It specifies CASSEIFGGEQYF.

The rearrangement links TRBV5-6 to TRBJ1-2; no reliable D call. Between the trimmed V and J ends, which lost 0 bases and 0 bases, there was a span of 15 bases. The germline gives CDR1 SGHDT, CDR2 YYEEEE. The CDR3 is 17 amino acids. CDR3 protein: CASSLEALQNSNYGYTF. The CDR3 DNA sequence: TGTGCCAGCAGCTTGGAGGCCCTACAGAATTCTAACTATGGCTACACCTTC.

Of note for this clone: One end of the junction fails to match germline, which may point to a read error. This chain links TRBV7-3 with TRBJ1-1; D possibly corresponds to TRBD1 (5 bases). The CDR3 contains 15 residues. The germline V gene has CDR1 SGHTA and CDR2 FQGTGA. The CDR3 spells CASSIQGAVKTEAFF. In DNA form, the CDR3 reads TGTGCCAGCAGCATCCAGGGTGCCGTGAAGACTGAAGCTTTCTTT.